The clone carrying this TCR beta chain appeared a few times. The antigen remains unidentified. PCR primers comprised 60 Vbeta and 13 Jbeta primers. Generated by immunoSEQ multiplex PCR, the TCRdb table keeps only in-frame clones and is missing some. Found here are approximately 80,000 clones, about four fifths of them singletons; the top ten hold around 4.2%. The entry originates in a study of cytomegalovirus exposure and HLA in healthy donors. Overall study findings and caveats: Several of the most significant clusters appeared, in a later analysis, to be linked to common viral pathogens. HLA allele associations emerged for around 15,000 TCR beta sequences in a later analysis, at 0.05 false discovery rate. In vitro checks showed that a few CMV-associated chains really do target CMV antigens. A missense variant in DCLRE1C was later tied to TCR beta V- and J-gene trimming.

Germline-derived CDR1 and CDR2 are MNHNS and SASEGT. V lost 4 bases to trimming and J lost 8 bases, with 8 bases between them. The CDR3 has 12 amino acids. This clonotype was sampled from a man aged 55 to 70 in good health and CMV-seronegative. This sequence joins TRBV6-1 and TRBJ1-4; a possible D gene is TRBD1 (5 bases). The material sequenced was PBMCs. The CDR3 reads CASSAGHEKLFF. The CDR3 DNA reads TGTGCCAGCAGTGCTGGACACGAAAAACTGTTTTTT.